This TCR beta chain was obtained from a study of cytomegalovirus exposure and HLA in healthy donors. Overall study: Early released data comprised about 84 million unique TCRs from HLA-typed donors.

Study outcomes and limitations: Associated with cytomegalovirus, according to the listing, were 150 to 200 TCR beta chains. In a later analysis, the majority of CMV-associated beta chains seemingly showed HLA restriction. Roughly even sequencing depth across donors was the assumption behind the presence/absence analyses.

About this clone: Its antigen remains unknown. This sample also contains other DNA sequences that code for the same CDR3.

The study ran its PCR with 60 Vbeta and 13 Jbeta primers. Sequenced by immunoSEQ multiplex PCR; TCRdb stores in-frame clones only, minus some. Of roughly 160,000 clones in the sample, just under 80% were seen once. V shed 3 bases, J shed 5 bases, and the junction held 1 base outside the gene matches. This CDR3 comprises 13 residues. Germline CDR1 MDHEN, CDR2 SYDVKM. The sequence was obtained from a woman between 50 and 59 years old in good health and CMV-seropositive. The chain uses TRBV28 and TRBJ2-1; 7 nucleotides align to TRBD2. Sequences were obtained from PBMCs. The CDR3 nucleotides are TGTGCCAGCAGTTTGGGAGGGGACAATGAGCAGTTCTTC. It codes for CASSLGGDNEQFF.